This T cell receptor (beta chain) was documented in a study of T cell clonotyping in hematopoietic cell transplantation. As regards this clone: As yet, its antigen is unknown.

Samples: about 28 days before transplant, then days 30, 100 and 180 after. Study-wide findings and caveats: At the given depth, recipient repertoires were over 97% de novo clonotypes. Graft donor and pretransplant recipient Inverse Simpson Index values predicted broader posttransplant TCR diversity. After transplant, recipient diversity fell while pathologically expanded clonotypes grew through day 180.

Data came from immunoSEQ multiplex PCR; TCRdb stores just in-frame clones and leaves some out. The sample includes 15,000 or so clones, around 83% seen only once; the top ten take roughly 6.3%. Per the germline V gene, CDR1 is SQVTM and CDR2 is ANQGSEA. The length of the CDR3 is 12 residues. Trimming removed 5 bases from V and 4 bases from J, with 6 bases in between. The TCR comes from a female patient aged 40-50 years who had an allogeneic stem cell transplant from a related donor, so T cells may come from the graft donor. Some clones in this sample may be carry-over from other donors' samples. This sample comprised PBMCs, obtained 100 days after allogeneic stem cell transplant. The chain couples TRBV29-1 to TRBJ2-6; D gene uncertain. This chain's CDR3 is CSVLAGANVLTF. The DNA of the CDR3 is TGCAGCGTTCTGGCGGGGGCCAACGTCCTGACTTTC.